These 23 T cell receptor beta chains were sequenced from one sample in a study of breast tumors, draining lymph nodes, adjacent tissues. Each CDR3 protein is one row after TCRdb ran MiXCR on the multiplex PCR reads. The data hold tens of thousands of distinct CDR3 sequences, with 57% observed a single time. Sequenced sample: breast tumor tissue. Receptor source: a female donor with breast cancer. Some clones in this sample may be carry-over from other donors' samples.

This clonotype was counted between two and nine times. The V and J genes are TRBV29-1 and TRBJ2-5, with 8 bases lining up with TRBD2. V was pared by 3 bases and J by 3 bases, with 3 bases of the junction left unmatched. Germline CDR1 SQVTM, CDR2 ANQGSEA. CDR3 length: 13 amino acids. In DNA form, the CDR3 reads TGCAGCGTTGAGGAGGGACTAGAAGAGACCCAGTACTTC. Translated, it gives CSVEEGLEETQYF.

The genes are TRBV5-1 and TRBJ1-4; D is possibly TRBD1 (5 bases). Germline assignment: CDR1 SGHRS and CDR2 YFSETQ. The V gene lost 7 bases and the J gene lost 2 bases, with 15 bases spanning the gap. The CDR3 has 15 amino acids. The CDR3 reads CASPTGRVTNEKLFF. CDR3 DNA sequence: TGCGCCAGCCCCACGGGGCGGGTTACTAATGAAAAACTGTTTTTT.

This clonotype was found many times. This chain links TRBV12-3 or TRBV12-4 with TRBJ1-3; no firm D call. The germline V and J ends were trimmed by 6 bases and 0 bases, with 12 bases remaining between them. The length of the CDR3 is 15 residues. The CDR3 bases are TGTGCCAGCAGACCCGGGCCTATCTCTGGAAACACCATATATTTT. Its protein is CASRPGPISGNTIYF.

The CDR3 DNA is TGTGCCAGCAGCCTCCCACTGATGCCGGGACAGGGAGGCTATGGCTACACCTTC. Encoded protein: CASSLPLMPGQGGYGYTF. The genes are TRBV2 and TRBJ1-2; TRBD1 agrees at 9 bases. V was pared by 6 bases and J by 4 bases, with 18 bases of the junction left unmatched. The V gene's germline CDR1 is SNHLY and CDR2 FYNNEI. The CDR3 contains 18 residues.

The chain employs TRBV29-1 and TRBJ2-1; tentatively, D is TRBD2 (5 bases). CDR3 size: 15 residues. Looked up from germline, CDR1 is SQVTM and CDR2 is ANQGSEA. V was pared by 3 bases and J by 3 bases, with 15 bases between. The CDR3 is CSVEPIVGNYNEQFF. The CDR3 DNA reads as TGCAGCGTTGAGCCCATTGTCGGGAACTACAATGAGCAGTTCTTC.

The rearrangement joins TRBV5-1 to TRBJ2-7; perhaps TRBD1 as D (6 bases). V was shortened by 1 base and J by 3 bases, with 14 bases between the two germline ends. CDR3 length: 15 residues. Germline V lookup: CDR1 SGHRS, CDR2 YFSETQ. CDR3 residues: CASSLTGSVNYEQYF. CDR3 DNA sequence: TGCGCCAGCAGCTTGACAGGGAGTGTGAACTACGAGCAGTACTTC.

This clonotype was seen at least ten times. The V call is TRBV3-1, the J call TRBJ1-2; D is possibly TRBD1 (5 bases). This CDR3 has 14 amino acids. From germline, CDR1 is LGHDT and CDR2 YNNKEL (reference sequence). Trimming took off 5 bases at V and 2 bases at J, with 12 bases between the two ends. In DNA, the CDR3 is TGTGCCAGCAGCGGTGCAGGGTCAAACTATGGCTACACCTTC. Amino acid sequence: CASSGAGSNYGYTF.

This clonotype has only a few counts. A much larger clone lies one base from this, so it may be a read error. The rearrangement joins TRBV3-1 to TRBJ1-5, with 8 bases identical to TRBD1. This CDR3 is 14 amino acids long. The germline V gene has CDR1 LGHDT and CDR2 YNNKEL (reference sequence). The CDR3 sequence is CASSQDRALQLQHF. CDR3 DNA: TGTGCCAGCAGCCAGGACAGGGCCCTTCAGCTCCAGCATTTT.

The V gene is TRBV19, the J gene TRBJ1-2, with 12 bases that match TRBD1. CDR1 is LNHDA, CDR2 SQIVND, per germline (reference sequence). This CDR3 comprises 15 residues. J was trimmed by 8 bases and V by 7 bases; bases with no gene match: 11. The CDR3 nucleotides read TGTGCCAGTAACCCCAAGGGACAGGGGGCTGGAGGCTACACCTTC. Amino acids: CASNPKGQGAGGYTF.

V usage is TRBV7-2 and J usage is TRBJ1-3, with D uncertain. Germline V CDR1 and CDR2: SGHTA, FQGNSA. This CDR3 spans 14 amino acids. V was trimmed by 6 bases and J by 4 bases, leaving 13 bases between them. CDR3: CASRGFPSGNTIYF. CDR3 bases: TGTGCCAGCAGGGGGTTCCCTTCGGGAAACACCATATATTTT.

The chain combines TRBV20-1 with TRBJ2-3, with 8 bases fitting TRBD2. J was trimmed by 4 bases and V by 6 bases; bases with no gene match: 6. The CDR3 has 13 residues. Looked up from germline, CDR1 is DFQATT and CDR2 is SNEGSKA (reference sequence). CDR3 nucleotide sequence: TGCAGTGCCAACGGGGGGGAGGCAGATACGCAGTATTTT. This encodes CSANGGEADTQYF.

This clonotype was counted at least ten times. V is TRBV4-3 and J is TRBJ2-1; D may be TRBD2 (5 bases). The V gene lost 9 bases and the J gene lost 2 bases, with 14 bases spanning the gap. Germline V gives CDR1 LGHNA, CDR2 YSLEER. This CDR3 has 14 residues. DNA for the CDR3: TGCGCCAGTTCCGGAACGGGAACCTACAATGAGCAGTTCTTC. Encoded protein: CASSGTGTYNEQFF.

As DNA, the CDR3 is TGCAGTGCTTTCGTTCGGGGGACAGATACGCAGTATTTT. It encodes CSAFVRGTDTQYF. V and J are TRBV20-1 and TRBJ2-3; D possibly corresponds to TRBD2 (6 bases). With 5 bases removed from V and 3 bases from J, the gap between germline ends came to 12 bases. In germline, CDR1 is DFQATT, CDR2 SNEGSKA (reference sequence). The CDR3 covers 13 residues.

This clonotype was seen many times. The CDR3: CASSLVGLENTGELFF. DNA of the CDR3: TGTGCCAGCAGCTTAGTGGGACTCGAAAACACCGGGGAGCTGTTTTTT. The rearrangement joins TRBV7-9 to TRBJ2-2, with D possibly matching TRBD2 (6 bases). Germline V gene sequence: CDR1 SEHNR, CDR2 FQNEAQ (reference sequence). This CDR3 region has 16 residues. V lost 1 base and J lost 2, with 11 bases in between.

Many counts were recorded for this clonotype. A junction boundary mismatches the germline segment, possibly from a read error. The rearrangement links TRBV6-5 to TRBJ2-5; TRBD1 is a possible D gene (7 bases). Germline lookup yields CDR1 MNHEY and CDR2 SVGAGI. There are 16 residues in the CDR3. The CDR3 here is CASSHSHQGGSETQYF. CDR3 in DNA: TGTGCCAGCAGTCACTCCCATCAGGGGGGATCGGAGACCCAGTACTTC.

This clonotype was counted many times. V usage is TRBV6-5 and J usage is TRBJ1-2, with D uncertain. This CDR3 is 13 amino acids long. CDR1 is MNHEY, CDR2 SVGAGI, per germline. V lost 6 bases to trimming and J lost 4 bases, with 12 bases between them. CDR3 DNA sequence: TGTGCCAGCAGCCAGACTGCCGCCTATGGCTACACCTTC. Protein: CASSQTAAYGYTF.

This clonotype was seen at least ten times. The CDR3: CASSRERQETQYF. Here the CDR3 DNA reads TGTGCCAGCAGTCGAGAGAGACAAGAGACCCAGTACTTC. This chain uses TRBV7-8 with TRBJ2-5; D gene unclear. Germline loops: CDR1 SGHVS, CDR2 FQNEAQ. The CDR3 covers 13 residues. V was pared by 6 bases and J by 2 bases, with 10 bases between.

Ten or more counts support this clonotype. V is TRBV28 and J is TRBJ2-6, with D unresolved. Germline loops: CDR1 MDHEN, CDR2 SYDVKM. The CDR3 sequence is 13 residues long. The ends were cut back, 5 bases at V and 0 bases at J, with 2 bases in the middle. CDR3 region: CASSDSGANVLTF. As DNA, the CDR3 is TGTGCCAGCAGTGACTCTGGGGCCAACGTCCTGACTTTC.

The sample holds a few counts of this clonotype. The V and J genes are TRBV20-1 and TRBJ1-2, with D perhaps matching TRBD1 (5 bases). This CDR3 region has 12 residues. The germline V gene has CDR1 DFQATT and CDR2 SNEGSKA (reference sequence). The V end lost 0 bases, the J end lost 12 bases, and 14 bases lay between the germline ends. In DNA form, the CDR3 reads TGCAGTGCTAGAGACCAAACCGGGACGAACACCTTC. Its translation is CSARDQTGTNTF.

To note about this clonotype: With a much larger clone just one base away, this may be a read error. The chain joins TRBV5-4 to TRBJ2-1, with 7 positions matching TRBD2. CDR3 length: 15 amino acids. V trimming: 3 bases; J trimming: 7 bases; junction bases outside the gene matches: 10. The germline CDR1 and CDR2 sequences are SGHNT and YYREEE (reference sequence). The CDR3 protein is CASSSGTTGRNEQFF. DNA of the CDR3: TGTGCCAGCAGCTCCGGGACTACCGGGAGAAATGAGCAGTTCTTC. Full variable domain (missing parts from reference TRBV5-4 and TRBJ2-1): ETGVTQSPTHLIKTRGQQVTLRCSSQSGHNTVSWYQQALGQGPQFIFQYYREEENGRGNFPPRFSGLQFPNYSSELNVNALELDDSALYLCASSSGTTGRNEQFFGPGTRLTVL.

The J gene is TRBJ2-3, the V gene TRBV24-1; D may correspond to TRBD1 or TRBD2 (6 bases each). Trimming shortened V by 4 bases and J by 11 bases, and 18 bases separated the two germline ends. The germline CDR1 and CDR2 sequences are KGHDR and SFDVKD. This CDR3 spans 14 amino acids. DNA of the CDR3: TGTGCCACCAGTGACCCCGGGGGCTGGGGTGGGCAGTATTTT. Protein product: CATSDPGGWGGQYF.

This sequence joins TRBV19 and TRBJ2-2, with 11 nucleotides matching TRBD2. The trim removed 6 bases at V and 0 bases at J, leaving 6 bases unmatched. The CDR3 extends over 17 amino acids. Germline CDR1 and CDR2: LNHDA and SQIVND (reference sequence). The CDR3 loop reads CASRVAGGGTNTGELFF. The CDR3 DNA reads TGTGCCAGTAGGGTAGCGGGGGGGGGGACGAACACCGGGGAGCTGTTTTTT.

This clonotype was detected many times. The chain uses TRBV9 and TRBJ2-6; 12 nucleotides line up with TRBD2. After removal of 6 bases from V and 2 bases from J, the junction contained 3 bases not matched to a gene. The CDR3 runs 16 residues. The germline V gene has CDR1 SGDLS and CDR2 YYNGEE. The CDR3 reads CASTPSGRAGANVLTF. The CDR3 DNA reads TGTGCCAGCACCCCTAGCGGGAGGGCTGGGGCCAACGTCCTGACTTTC.